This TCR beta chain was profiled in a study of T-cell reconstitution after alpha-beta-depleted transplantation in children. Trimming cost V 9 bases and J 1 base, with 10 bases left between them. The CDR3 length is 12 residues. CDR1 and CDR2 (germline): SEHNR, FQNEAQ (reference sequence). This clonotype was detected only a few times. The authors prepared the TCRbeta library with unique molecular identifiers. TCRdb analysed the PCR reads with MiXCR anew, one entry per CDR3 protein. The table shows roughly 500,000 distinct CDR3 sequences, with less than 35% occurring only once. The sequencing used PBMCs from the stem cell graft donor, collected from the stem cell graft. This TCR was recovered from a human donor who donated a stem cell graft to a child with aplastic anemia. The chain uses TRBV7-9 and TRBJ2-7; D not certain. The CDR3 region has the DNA TGTGCCAGGGGATCTCCATCCTACGAGCAGTACGTC. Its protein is CARGSPSYEQYV.